Each of the 7 T cell receptor beta chains below was sequenced from the same sample in a study of blood T cell repertoires in COVID-19. Sequenced by immunoSEQ multiplex PCR; TCRdb stores in-frame clones only, minus some. Here the sample spans 110,000 or so clones, more than 75% being singletons. Sequencing was carried out using peripheral blood. The receptors derive from a man in his forties with acute or convalescent COVID-19.

The chain uses TRBV27 and TRBJ2-7; 7 nucleotides line up with TRBD1. The CDR3 sequence is 16 residues long. The trim removed 4 bases at V and 0 bases at J, leaving 9 bases unmatched. Per the germline V gene, CDR1 is MNHEY and CDR2 is SMNVEV (reference sequence). The CDR3 here is CASSSADRASSYEQYF. The CDR3 DNA follows: TGTGCCAGCAGTTCCGCTGACAGGGCAAGCTCCTACGAGCAGTACTTC.

The chain employs TRBV19 and TRBJ2-7; tentatively, D is TRBD1 (6 bases). The germline gives CDR1 LNHDA, CDR2 SQIVND (reference sequence). V was trimmed by 3 bases and J by 0 bases, leaving 21 bases between them. CDR3 length: 18 amino acids. CDR3 DNA: TGTGCCAGTAGTATTGGAGCCTCAGGGGCCCTCTACTCCTACGAGCAGTACTTC. It translates to CASSIGASGALYSYEQYF.

The chain links TRBV7-9 to TRBJ2-6, with 12 nucleotides matching TRBD1. The CDR3 has 19 amino acids. Germline-derived CDR1 and CDR2 are SEHNR and FQNEAQ (reference sequence). Trimming took 4 bases from V and 1 from J; bases not matched to a gene: 8. CDR3 coding DNA: TGTGCCAGCAGCTACGGGACAGGGGGCGAAGATTCTGGGGCCAACGTCCTGACTTTC. It specifies CASSYGTGGEDSGANVLTF.

This clone was seen more than once but under ten times. The rearrangement links TRBV4-1 to TRBJ2-3; D gene unclear. V was pared by 0 bases and J by 5 bases, with 6 bases between. The CDR3 is 13 amino acids. Germline V gene lookup returns CDR1 MGHRA and CDR2 YSYEKL. CDR3 sequence (DNA): TGCGCCAGCAGCCAAGATGCGCAAGATACGCAGTATTTT. The encoded protein is CASSQDAQDTQYF.

This clone was recorded a few times. This chain links TRBV5-4 with TRBJ2-7; a possible D gene is TRBD1 (5 bases). The CDR3 runs 12 residues. The V and J ends lost 4 bases and 0 bases respectively, with 5 bases between them. CDR1 and CDR2 from the germline V gene are SGHNT and YYREEE (reference sequence). The chain's CDR3 is CASSGHSYEQYF. The CDR3 bases are TGTGCCAGCAGCGGACACTCCTACGAGCAGTACTTC.

This clone has a single count. The gene calls are TRBV29-1 and TRBJ2-1; D is possibly TRBD1 (5 bases). CDR1 and CDR2 (germline): SQVTM, ANQGSEA. This CDR3 has 14 residues. Trimming took 3 bases from V and 4 from J, leaving 13 bases between them. The CDR3 protein is CSVDAGMAYNEQFF. The CDR3 DNA reads as TGCAGCGTTGATGCAGGGATGGCATACAATGAGCAGTTCTTC.

This clone was seen once. One end of the junction does not line up with germline, which may come from a read error. V and J are TRBV18 and TRBJ2-5, with D perhaps matching TRBD2 (5 bases). This CDR3 is 14 amino acids long. Germline values: CDR1 KGHSH, CDR2 LQKENI. Written as DNA, the CDR3 is TGTGCCAGCTCACCAGGACTGACCCAAGAGGCCCAGTACTTC. Amino acid sequence: CASSPGLTQEAQYF. The variable domain in full, completed from reference TRBV18 and TRBJ2-5, reads NAGVMQNPRHLVRRRGQEARLRCSPMKGHSHVYWYRQLPEEGLKFMVYLQKENIIDESGMPKERFSAEFPKEGPSILRIQQVVRGDSAAYFCASSPGLTQEAQYFGPGTRLLVL.